This T cell receptor beta chain was captured in a study of technical replicates of blood from a few donors. The data were produced by immunoSEQ multiplex PCR, yet TCRdb's version contains in-frame clones alone and is incomplete. The repertoire holds about 97,000 clones, with about 94% as singletons. The CDR3 is 15 amino acids. Germline V gene data show CDR1 as LNHDA and CDR2 as SQIVND (reference sequence). The ends lost 6 bases at V and 2 bases at J; junction bases unmatched: 10. Sequenced material: T cells isolated from PBMCs. The chain carries TRBV19 and TRBJ2-7, with 7 bases lining up with TRBD1. The receptor's source is a human donor in good health. Here the CDR3 reads CASSLLGDSTYEQYF. Here the CDR3 DNA reads TGTGCCAGTAGCCTCCTGGGGGACAGTACCTACGAGCAGTACTTC.